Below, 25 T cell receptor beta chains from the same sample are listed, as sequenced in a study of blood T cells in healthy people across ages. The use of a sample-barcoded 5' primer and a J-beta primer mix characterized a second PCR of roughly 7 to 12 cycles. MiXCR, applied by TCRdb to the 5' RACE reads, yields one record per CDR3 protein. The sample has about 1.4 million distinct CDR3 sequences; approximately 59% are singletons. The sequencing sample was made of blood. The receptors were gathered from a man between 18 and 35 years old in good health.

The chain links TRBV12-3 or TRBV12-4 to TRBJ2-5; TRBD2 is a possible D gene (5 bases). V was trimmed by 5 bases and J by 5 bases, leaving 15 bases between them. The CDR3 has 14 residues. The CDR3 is CASSPTGMGETQYF. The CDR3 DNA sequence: TGTGCCAGCAGTCCGACGGGGATGGGGGAGACCCAGTACTTC.

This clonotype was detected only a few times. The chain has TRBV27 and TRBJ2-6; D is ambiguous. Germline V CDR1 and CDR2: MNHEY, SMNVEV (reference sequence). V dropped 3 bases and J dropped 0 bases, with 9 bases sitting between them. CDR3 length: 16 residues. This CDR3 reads CASSFGPYSGANVLTF. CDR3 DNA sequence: TGTGCCAGCAGTTTTGGGCCCTACTCTGGGGCCAACGTCCTGACTTTC.

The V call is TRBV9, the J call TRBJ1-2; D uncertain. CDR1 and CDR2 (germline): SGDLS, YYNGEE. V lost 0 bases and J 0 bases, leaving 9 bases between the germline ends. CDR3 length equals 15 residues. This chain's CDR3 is CASSVGGRPNYGYTF. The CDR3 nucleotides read TGTGCCAGCAGCGTAGGCGGAAGACCTAACTATGGCTACACCTTC.

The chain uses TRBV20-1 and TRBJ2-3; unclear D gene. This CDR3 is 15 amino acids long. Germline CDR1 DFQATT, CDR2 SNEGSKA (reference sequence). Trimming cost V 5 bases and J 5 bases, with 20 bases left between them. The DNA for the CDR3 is TGCAGTGCTCCTCCAGGTTTAGCTCTCATAGATACGCAGTATTTT. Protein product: CSAPPGLALIDTQYF.

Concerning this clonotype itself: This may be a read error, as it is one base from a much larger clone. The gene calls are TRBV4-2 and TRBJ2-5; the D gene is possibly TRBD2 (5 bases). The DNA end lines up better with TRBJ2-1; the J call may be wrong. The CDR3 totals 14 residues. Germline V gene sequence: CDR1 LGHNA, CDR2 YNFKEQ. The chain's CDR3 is CASSLRTGVETQFF. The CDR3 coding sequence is TGTGCCAGCAGCCTTAGGACCGGGGTAGAGACCCAGTTCTTC.

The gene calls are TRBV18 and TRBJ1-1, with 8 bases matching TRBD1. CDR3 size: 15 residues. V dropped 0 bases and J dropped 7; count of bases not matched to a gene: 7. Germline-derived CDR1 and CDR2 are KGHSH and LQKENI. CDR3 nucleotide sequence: TGTGCCAGCTCACCACCGGTGCAGGGGGCGGGTGAAGCTTTCTTT. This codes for CASSPPVQGAGEAFF.

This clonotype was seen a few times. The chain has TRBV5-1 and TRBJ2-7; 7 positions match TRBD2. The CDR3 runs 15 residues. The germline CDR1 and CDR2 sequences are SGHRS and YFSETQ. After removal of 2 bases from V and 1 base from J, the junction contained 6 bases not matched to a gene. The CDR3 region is CASSFAAGSSYEQYF. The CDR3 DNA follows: TGCGCCAGCAGCTTCGCAGCGGGGAGTTCCTACGAGCAGTACTTC.

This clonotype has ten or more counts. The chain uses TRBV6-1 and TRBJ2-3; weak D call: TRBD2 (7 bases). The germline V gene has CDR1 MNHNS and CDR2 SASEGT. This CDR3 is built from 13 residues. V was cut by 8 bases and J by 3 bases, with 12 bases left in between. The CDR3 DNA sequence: TGTGCCAGCGGTCGGGGGGCGACAGATACGCAGTATTTT. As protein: CASGRGATDTQYF.

CDR3 coding DNA: TGTGCCAGCAGCTTAGTCGGGGGTGACTACGAGGAGCAGTACTTC. Translating gives CASSLVGGDYEEQYF. This chain uses TRBV11-2 with TRBJ2-7; D might be TRBD2 (6 bases). V lost 1 base to trimming and J lost 7 bases, with 17 bases between them. The CDR3 covers 15 residues. Germline CDR1 and CDR2: SGHAT and FQNNGV.

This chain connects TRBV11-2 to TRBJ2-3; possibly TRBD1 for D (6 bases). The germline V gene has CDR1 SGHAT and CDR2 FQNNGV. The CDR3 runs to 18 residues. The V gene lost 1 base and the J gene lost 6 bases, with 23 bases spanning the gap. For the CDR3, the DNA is TGTGCCAGCAGCTTAGTTGGATTCGGGACAAAGAGTCTTGATACGCAGTATTTT. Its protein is CASSLVGFGTKSLDTQYF.

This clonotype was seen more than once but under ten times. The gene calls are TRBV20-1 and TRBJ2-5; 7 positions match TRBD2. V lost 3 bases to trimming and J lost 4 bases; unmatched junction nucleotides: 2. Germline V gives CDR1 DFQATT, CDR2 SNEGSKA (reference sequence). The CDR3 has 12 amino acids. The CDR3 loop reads CSARIAGETQYF. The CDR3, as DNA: TGCAGTGCTAGGATAGCGGGAGAGACCCAGTACTTC.

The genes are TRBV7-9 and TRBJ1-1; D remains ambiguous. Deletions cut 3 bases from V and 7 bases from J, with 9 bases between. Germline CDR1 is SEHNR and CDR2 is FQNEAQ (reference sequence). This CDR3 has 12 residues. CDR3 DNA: TGTGCCAGCAGCTTCGCTAAGGTTGAAGCTTTCTTT. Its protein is CASSFAKVEAFF.

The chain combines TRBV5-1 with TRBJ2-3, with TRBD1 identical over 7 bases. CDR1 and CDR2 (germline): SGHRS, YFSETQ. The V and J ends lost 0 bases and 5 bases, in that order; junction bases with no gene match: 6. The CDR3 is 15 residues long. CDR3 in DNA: TGCGCCAGCAGCTTGGGGCACAGGGGAGAAGATACGCAGTATTTT. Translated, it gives CASSLGHRGEDTQYF. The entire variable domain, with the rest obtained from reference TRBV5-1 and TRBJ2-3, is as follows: KAGVTQTPRYLIKTRGQQVTLSCSPISGHRSVSWYQQTPGQGLQFLFEYFSETQRNKGNFPGRFSGRQFSNSRSEMNVSTLELGDSALYLCASSLGHRGEDTQYFGPGTRLTVL.

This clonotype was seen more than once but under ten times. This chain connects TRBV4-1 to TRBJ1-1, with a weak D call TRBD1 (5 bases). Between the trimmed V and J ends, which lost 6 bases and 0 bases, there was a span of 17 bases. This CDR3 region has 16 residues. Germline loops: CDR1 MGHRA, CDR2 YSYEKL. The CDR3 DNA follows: TGCGCCAGCAGAGAACACCGGGGCAGCATGAACACTGAAGCTTTCTTT. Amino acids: CASREHRGSMNTEAFF.

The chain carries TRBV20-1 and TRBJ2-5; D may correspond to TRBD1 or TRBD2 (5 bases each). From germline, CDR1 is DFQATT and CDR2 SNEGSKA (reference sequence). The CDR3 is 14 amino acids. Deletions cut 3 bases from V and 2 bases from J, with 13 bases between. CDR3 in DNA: TGCAGTGCTAGTTTGGGGGACGCTCAAGAGACCCAGTACTTC. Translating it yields CSASLGDAQETQYF.

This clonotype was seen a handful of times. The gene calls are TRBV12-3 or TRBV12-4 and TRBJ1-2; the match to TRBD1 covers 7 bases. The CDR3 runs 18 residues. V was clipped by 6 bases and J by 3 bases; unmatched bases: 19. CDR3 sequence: CASSLFGPRRQGYYGYTF. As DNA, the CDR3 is TGTGCCAGCAGCCTTTTCGGGCCCCGCCGACAGGGCTACTATGGCTACACCTTC.

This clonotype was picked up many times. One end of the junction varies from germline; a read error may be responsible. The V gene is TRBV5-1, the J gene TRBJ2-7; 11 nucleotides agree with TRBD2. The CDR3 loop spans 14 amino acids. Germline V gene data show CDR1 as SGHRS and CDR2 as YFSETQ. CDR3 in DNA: TGTGCCAGCAGTTTAGCGGGGGGGGACTACGAGCAGTACTTC. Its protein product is CASSLAGGDYEQYF.

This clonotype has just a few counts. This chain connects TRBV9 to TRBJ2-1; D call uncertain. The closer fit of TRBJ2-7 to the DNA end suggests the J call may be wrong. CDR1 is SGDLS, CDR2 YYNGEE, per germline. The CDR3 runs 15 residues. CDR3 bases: TGTGCCAGCAGCCTACTGATTTCCTCCTACAATGAGCAGTACTTC. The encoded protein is CASSLLISSYNEQYF.

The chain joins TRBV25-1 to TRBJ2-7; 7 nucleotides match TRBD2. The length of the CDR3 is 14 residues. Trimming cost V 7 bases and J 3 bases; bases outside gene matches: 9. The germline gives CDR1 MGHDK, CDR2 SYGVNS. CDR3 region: CASTGGTMGYEQYF. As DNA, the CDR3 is TGTGCCAGCACCGGCGGGACTATGGGCTACGAGCAGTACTTC.

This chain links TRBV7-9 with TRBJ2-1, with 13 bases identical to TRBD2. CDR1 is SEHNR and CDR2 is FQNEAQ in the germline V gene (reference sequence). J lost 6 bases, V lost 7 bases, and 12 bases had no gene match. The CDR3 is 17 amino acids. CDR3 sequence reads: CASIGNPLAGGLNEQFF. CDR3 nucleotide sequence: TGTGCCAGCATCGGGAACCCACTAGCGGGGGGGCTCAATGAGCAGTTCTTC.

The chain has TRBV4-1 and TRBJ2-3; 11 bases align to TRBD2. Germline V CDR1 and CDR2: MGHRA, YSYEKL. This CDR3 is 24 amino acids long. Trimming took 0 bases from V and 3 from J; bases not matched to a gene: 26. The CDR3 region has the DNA TGCGCCAGCAGCCAAGATTTGCGCTTGCCGACTAGCGGGGAACTCAGGCTACTAACAGATACGCAGTATTTT. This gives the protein CASSQDLRLPTSGELRLLTDTQYF.

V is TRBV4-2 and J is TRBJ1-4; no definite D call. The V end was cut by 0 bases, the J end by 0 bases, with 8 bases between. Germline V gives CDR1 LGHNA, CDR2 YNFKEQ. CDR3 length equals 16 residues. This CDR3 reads CASSQDQRTTNEKLFF. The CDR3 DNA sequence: TGTGCCAGCAGCCAAGATCAACGTACAACTAATGAAAAACTGTTTTTT.

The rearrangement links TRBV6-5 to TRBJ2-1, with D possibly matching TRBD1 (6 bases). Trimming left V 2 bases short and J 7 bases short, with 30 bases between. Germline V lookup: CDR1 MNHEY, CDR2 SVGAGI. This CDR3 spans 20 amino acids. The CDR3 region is CASSYTFETPVRGRINEQFF. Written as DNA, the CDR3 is TGTGCCAGCAGTTACACCTTCGAGACCCCGGTCAGGGGCCGAATTAATGAGCAGTTCTTC.

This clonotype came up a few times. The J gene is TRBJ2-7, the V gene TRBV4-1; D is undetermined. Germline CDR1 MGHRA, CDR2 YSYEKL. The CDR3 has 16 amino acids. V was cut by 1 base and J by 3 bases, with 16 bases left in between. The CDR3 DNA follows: TGCGCCAGCAGCCAAGGACGCAACTACCCAGGCTACGAGCAGTACTTC. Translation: CASSQGRNYPGYEQYF.

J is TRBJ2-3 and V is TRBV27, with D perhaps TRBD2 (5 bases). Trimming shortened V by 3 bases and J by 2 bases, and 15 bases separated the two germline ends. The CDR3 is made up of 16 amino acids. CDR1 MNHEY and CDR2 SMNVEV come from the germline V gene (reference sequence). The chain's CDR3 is CASSFEGQYLTDTQYF. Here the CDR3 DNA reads TGTGCCAGCAGTTTTGAGGGTCAGTATCTCACAGATACGCAGTATTTT.